This T cell receptor beta chain came from a study of OX40 agonist ivuxolimab in advanced cancers. There are 12 residues in the CDR3. TCRdb keeps only in-frame clones here, not all; method: immunoSEQ multiplex PCR. The sample carries about 100,000 clones, more than 85% recorded once. This specimen consisted of CD4+ or CD8+ T cells sorted from blood, obtained in a trial of the OX40 agonist ivuxolimab. The genes are TRBV21-1 and TRBJ2-5. TRBV21-1 is recorded as a pseudogene. The receptor's source is an adult with an advanced solid tumor such as melanoma, head and neck, liver or kidney cancer. As DNA, the CDR3 is TGTGCCAGCATCTTCAGGGACGGGGAGCAGTACTTC. Amino acids: CASIFRDGEQYF.